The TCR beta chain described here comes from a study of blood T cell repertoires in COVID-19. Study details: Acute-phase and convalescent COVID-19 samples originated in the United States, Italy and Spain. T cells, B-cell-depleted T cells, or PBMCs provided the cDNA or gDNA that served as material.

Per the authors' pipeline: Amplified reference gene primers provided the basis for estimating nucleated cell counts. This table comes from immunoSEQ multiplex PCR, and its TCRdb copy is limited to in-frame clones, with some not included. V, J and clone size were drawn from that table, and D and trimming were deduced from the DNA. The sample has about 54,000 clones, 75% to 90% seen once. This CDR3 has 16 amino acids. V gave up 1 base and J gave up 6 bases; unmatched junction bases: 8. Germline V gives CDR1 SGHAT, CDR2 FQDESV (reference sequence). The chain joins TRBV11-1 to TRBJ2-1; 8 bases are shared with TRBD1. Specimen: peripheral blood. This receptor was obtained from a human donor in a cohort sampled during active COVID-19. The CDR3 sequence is CASSLGAWTGSNEQFF. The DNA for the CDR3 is TGTGCCAGCAGCTTAGGGGCCTGGACAGGGAGCAATGAGCAGTTCTTC.